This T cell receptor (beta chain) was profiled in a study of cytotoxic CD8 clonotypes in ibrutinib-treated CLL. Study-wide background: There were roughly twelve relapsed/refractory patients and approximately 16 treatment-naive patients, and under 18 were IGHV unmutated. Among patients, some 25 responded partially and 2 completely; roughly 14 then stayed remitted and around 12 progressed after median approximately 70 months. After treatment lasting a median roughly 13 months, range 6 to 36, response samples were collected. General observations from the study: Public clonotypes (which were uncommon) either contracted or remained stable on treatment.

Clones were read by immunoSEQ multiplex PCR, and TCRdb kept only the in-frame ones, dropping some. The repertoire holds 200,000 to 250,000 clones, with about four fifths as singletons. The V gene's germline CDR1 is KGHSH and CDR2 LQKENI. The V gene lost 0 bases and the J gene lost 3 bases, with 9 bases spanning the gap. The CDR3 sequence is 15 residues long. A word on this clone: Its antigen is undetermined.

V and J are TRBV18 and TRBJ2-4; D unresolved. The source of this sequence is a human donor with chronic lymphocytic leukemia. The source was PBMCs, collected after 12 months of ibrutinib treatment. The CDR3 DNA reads TGTGCCAGCTCACCACCTAATTGGGACAAAAACATTCAGTACTTC. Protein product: CASSPPNWDKNIQYF.